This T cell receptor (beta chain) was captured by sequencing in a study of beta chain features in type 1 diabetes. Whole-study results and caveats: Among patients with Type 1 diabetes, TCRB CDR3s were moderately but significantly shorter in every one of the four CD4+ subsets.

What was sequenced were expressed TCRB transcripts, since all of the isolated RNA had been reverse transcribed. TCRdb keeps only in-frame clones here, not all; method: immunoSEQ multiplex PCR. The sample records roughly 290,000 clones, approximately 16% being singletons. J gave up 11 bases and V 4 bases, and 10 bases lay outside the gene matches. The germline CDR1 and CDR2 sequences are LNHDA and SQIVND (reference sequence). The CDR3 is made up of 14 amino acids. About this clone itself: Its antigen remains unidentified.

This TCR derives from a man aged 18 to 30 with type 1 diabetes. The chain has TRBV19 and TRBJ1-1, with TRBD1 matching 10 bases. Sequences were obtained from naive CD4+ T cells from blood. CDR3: CASSSRQGAIWAFF. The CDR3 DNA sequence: TGTGCCAGTAGTAGCAGACAGGGGGCTATATGGGCTTTCTTT.